The following is a TCR beta chain sequence with its context. The method was immunoSEQ multiplex PCR; TCRdb's version includes in-frame clones alone and lacks a portion of them. Altogether about 1,800,000 clones are present, about 95% being singletons, with the ten largest covering around 1%. These data come from a study of shared clonotypes between healthy human individuals. It was CD45RO-negative cells, positively selected for CCR7, that made up naive CD8 cells, with terminally differentiated effector memory CD45RA+ cells excluded. Losses at the gene ends were 3 bases for V and 0 bases for J; bases not matched to a gene: 10. The germline CDR1 and CDR2 sequences are SGHDT and YYEEEE. This CDR3 is built from 17 residues.

J is TRBJ2-7 and V is TRBV5-6; 9 positions match TRBD1. This receptor was identified in a man aged 18 to 30 in good health. Material for sequencing was naive CD8+ T cells sorted from blood. For the CDR3, the DNA is TGTGCCAGCAGCTCGGCGTTTTGGGACAGGGTCTCCTACGAGCAGTACTTC. It yields the protein CASSSAFWDRVSYEQYF. Supplemented by reference TRBV5-6 and TRBJ2-7, the full variable domain reads DAGVTQSPTHLIKTRGQQVTLRCSPKSGHDTVSWYQQALGQGPQFIFQYYEEEERQRGNFPDRFSGHQFPNYSSELNVNALLLGDSALYLCASSSAFWDRVSYEQYFGPGTRLTVT.